This entry describes one T cell receptor beta chain. This CDR3 contains 14 residues. Germline V gene lookup returns CDR1 MGHRA and CDR2 YSYEKL. The V end lost 4 bases, the J end lost 2 bases, and 9 bases lay between the germline ends. MiXCR was run by TCRdb on the 5' RACE reads, yielding one entry per CDR3 protein. The table records 150,000 or so distinct CDR3 sequences, more than 9% of them present only once. This sample was taken from a study of T-cell memory formation after mild COVID-19. Sequencing input: PBMCs or a T cell subset sorted from them (not recorded which). The V and J genes are TRBV4-1 and TRBJ1-3; TRBD1 is a possible D gene (5 bases). This clonotype was sampled from a man aged 18 to 30 who had mild COVID-19 (a few samples of this study predate the infection). Cell type and time point are not known. The chain's CDR3 is CASSRGSAGNTIYF. The CDR3 bases are TGCGCCAGCAGCCGGGGCTCAGCTGGAAACACCATATATTTT.